This T cell receptor beta chain was documented in a study of T cell repertoires in cytomegalovirus infection. Overall study: Based on public TCR beta signatures, there were indications of CMV infection and of a matching HLA type.

CDR3 length: 18 amino acids. Germline V gene data show CDR1 as LNHDA and CDR2 as SQIVND (reference sequence). Trimming removed 5 bases from V and 1 base from J; junction bases left unmatched: 8. As for this clonotype: Its antigen is not known.

TCRdb re-called the reads with MiXCR, one entry per CDR3 protein. In the table there are about 470,000 distinct CDR3 sequences, approximately 42% of which are singletons. This TCR was recovered from a human donor in good health (CMV status not recorded). Some clones in this sample may be carry-over from other donors' samples. This specimen was cultured PBMCs, taken from culture after CMV antigen stimulation. This rearrangement joins TRBV19 to TRBJ2-1; TRBD2 agrees at 13 bases. CDR3 sequence (DNA): TGTGCCAGTAGTCTTCGGACTAGCGGGAGCGGGTCCTACAATGAGCAGTTCTTC. Translating it yields CASSLRTSGSGSYNEQFF.